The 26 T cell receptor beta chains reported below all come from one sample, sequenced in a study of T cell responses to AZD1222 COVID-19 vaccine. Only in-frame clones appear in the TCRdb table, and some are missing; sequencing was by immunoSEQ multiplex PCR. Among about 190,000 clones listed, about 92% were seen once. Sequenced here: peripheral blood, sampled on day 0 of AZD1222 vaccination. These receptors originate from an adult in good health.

CDR3 nucleotide sequence: TGTGCCAGCAGCTTAGGCGGGCAGAACTACGAGCAGTACTTC. Translated: CASSLGGQNYEQYF. The chain uses TRBV11-3 and TRBJ2-7, with D possibly being TRBD2 (5 bases). There are 14 residues in the CDR3. Trimming shortened V by 1 base and J by 3 bases, and 10 bases separated the two germline ends. Germline V CDR1 and CDR2: SGHNT, YENEEA.

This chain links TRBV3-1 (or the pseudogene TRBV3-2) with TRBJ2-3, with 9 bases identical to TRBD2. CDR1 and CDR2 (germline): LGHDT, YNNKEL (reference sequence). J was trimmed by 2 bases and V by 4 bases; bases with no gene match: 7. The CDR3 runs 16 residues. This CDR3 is CASSPRAGGITDTQYF. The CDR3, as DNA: TGTGCCAGCAGCCCCCGAGCGGGGGGAATCACAGATACGCAGTATTTT.

The CDR3 sequence is CASSQQPGLTQYF. The CDR3 nucleotides read TGTGCCAGCAGCCAACAACCGGGACTAACCCAGTACTTC. The chain has TRBV3-1 (or the pseudogene TRBV3-2) and TRBJ2-5, with 7 bases aligning to TRBD2. CDR3 length: 13 residues. From germline, CDR1 is LGHDT and CDR2 YNNKEL (reference sequence). Germline trimming cut 2 bases from V and 8 bases from J; bases unmatched to any gene: 5.

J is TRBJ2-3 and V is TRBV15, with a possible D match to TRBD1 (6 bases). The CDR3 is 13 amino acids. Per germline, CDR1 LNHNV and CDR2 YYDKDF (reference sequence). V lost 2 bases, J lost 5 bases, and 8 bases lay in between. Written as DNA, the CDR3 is TGTGCCACCAGCAGAACGGGACAAGATACGCAGTATTTT. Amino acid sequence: CATSRTGQDTQYF.

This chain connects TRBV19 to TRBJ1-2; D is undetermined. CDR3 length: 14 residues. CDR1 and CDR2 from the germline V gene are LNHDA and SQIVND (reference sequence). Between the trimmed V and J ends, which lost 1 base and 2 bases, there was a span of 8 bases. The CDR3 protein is CASSIASGNYGYTF. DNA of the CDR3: TGTGCCAGTAGTATAGCTTCAGGAAACTATGGCTACACCTTC.

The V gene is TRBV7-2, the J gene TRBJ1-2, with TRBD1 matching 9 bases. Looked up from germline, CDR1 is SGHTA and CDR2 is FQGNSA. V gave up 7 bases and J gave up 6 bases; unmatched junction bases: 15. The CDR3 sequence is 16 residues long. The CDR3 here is CASTAFRNTGGHGYTF. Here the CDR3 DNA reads TGTGCCAGCACTGCCTTCCGGAACACAGGGGGCCATGGCTACACCTTC.

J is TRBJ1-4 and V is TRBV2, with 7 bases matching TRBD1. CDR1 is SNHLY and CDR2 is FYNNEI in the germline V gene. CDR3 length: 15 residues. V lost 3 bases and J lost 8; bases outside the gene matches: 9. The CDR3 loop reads CASSDSGGFGEKLFF. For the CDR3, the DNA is TGTGCCAGCAGTGATTCAGGGGGATTTGGGGAAAAACTGTTTTTT.

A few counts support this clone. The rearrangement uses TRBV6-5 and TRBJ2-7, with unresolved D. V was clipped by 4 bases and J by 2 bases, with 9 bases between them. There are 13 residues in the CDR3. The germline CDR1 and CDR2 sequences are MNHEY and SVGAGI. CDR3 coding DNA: TGTGCCAGCAGTTTGAAGGGCCCCTACGAGCAGTACTTC. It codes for CASSLKGPYEQYF.

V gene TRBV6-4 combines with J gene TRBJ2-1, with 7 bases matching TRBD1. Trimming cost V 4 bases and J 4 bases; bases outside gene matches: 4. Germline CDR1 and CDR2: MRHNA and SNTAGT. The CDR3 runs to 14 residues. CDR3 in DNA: TGTGCCAGCAGTGCCGGGACAGATTACAATGAGCAGTTCTTC. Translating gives CASSAGTDYNEQFF.

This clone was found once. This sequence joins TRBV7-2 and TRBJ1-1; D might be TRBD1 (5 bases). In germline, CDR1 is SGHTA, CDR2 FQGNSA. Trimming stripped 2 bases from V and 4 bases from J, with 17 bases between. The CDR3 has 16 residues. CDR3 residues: CASSLIGAAGGTEAFF. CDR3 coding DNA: TGTGCCAGCAGCTTAATCGGGGCAGCCGGGGGCACTGAAGCTTTCTTT.

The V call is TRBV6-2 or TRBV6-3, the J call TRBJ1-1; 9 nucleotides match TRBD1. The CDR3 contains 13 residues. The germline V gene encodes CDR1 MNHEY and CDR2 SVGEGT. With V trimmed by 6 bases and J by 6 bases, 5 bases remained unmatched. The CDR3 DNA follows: TGTGCCAGCAGCCCACAGGGGGCGTCTGAAGCTTTCTTT. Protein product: CASSPQGASEAFF.

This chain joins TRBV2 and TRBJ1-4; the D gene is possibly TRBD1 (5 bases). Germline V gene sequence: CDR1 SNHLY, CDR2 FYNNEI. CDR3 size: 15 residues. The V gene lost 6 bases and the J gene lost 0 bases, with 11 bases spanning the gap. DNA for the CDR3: TGTGCCAGCAGCCCTATGGGGGCAACTAATGAAAAACTGTTTTTT. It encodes CASSPMGATNEKLFF.

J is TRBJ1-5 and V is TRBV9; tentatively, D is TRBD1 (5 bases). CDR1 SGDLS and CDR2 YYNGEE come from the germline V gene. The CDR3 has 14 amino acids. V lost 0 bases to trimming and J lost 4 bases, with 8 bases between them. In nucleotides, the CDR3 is TGTGCCAGCAGCGTAGATGCAGGGAATCAGCCCCAGCATTTT. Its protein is CASSVDAGNQPQHF.

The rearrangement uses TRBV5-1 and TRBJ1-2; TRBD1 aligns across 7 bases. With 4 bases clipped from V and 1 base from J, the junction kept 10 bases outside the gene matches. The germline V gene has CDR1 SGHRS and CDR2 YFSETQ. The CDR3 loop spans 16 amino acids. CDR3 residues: CASSTSGGPFNYGYTF. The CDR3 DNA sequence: TGCGCCAGCAGCACATCAGGGGGACCATTTAACTATGGCTACACCTTC.

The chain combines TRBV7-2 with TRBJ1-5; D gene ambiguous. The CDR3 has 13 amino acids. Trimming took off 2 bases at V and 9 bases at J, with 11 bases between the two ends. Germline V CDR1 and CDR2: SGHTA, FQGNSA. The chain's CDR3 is CASSLTGIRPQHF. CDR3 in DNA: TGTGCCAGCAGCTTAACGGGGATCCGGCCCCAGCATTTT.

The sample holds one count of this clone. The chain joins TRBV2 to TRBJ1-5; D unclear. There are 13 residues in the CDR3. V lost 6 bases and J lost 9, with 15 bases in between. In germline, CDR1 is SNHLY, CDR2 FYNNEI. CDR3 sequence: CASRVERSGPQHF. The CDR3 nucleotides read TGTGCCAGCAGAGTCGAGCGGTCAGGGCCCCAGCATTTT.

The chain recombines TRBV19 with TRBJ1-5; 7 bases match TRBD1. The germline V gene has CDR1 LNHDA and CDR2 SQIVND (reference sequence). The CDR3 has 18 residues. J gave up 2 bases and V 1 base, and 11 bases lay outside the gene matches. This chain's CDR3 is CASSIGQGRFGGNQPQHF. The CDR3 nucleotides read TGTGCCAGTAGTATAGGACAGGGAAGGTTTGGGGGCAATCAGCCCCAGCATTTT.

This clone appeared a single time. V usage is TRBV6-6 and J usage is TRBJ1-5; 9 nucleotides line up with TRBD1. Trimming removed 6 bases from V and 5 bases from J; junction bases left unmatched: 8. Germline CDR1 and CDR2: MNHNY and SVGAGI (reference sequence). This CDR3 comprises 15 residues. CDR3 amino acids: CASRDPGQGYQPQHF. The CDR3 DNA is TGTGCCAGCAGAGACCCGGGACAGGGATATCAGCCCCAGCATTTT.

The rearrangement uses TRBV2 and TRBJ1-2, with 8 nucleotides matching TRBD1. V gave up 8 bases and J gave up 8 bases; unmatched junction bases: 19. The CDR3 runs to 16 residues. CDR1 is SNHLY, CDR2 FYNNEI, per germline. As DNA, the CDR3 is TGTGCCAGCTACGGGCCACGGGGGACAGGCGAAGAGGGCTACACCTTC. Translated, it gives CASYGPRGTGEEGYTF.

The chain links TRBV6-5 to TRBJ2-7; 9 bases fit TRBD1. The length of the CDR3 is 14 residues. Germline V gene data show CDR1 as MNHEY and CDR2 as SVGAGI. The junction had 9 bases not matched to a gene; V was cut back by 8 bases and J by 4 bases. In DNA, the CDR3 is TGTGCCAGCGGGACAGGGCCCCTTCTATACGAGCAGTACTTC. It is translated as CASGTGPLLYEQYF.

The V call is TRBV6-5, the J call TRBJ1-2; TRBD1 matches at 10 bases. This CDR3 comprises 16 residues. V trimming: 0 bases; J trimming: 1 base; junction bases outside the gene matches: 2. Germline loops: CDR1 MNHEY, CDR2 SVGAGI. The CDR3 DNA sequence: TGTGCCAGCAGTTACTCTAGGACAGGGGGTAACTATGGCTACACCTTC. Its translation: CASSYSRTGGNYGYTF.

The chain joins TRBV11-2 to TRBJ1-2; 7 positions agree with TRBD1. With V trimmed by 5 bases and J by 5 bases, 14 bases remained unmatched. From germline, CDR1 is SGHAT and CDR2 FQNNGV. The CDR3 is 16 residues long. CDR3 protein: CASSPLRQGRAYGYTF. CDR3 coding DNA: TGTGCCAGCAGCCCGCTTCGACAGGGAAGGGCGTATGGCTACACCTTC. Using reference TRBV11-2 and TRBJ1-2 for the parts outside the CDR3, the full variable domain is EAGVAQSPRYKIIEKRQSVAFWCNPISGHATLYWYQQILGQGPKLLIQFQNNGVVDDSQLPKDRFSAERLKGVDSTLKIQPAKLEDSAVYLCASSPLRQGRAYGYTFGSGTRLTVV.

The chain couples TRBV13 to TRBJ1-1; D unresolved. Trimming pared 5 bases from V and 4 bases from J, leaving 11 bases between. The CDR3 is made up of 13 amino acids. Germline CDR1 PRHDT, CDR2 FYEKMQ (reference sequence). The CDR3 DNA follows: TGTGCCAGCAGCCTCGGAGGCTCCACTGAAGCTTTCTTT. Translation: CASSLGGSTEAFF.

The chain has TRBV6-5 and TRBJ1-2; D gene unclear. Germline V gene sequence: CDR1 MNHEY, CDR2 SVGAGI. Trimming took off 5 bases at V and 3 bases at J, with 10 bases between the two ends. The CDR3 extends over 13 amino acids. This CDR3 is CASSPDGYYGYTF. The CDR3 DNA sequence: TGTGCCAGCAGTCCTGACGGCTACTATGGCTACACCTTC.

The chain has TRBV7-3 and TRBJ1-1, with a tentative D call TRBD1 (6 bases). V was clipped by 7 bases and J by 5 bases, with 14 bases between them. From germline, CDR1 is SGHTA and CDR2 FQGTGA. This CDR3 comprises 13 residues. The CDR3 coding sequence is TGTGCCAGCAAGAGAGGGGGAGAAACTGAAGCTTTCTTT. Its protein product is CASKRGGETEAFF.

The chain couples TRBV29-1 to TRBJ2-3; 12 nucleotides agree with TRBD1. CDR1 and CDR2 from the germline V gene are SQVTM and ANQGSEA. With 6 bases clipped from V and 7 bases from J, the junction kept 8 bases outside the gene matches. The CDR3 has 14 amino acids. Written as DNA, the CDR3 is TGCAGCGTACCGGGACAGGGGGCGAACCATACGCAGTATTTT. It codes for CSVPGQGANHTQYF.